These T cell receptor beta chains were read from a single sample in a study of cytomegalovirus exposure and HLA in healthy donors. Some clones are missing from TCRdb's copy, which holds only in-frame ones; the method was immunoSEQ multiplex PCR. The sample contains roughly 130,000 clones, 88% of which appear only once. Sequenced input: PBMCs. Receptor source: a man under 40 in good health and CMV-seronegative. Each CDR3 is given with its conserved first and last residue. The D gene is left open where the match is weak. Clone size, where shown, is once, few, many, or a class for clones that have expanded.

TRBV7-9	-	14	few	TRBJ1-2	CASSLDQDRRSYTF	TGTGCCAGCAGCTTAGACCAAGACAGGCGGAGCTACACCTTC
TRBV19	-	18	few	TRBJ1-5	CASSIDGNNWISNQPQHF	TGTGCCAGTAGTATAGACGGGAACAACTGGATTTCAAATCAGCCCCAGCATTTT
TRBV11-2	-	15	-	TRBJ2-1	CASSFYSGFYNEQFF	TGTGCCAGCAGCTTCTACAGCGGGTTCTACAATGAGCAGTTCTTC
TRBV7-2	TRBD1	15	-	TRBJ2-1	CASRTDRGQYNEQFF	TGTGCCAGCCGAACGGACAGGGGGCAGTACAATGAGCAGTTCTTC
TRBV6-5	-	15	-	TRBJ1-1	CASSSLGGKESEAFF	TGTGCCAGCAGTTCACTGGGAGGGAAGGAGAGTGAAGCTTTCTTT
TRBV28	-	14	-	TRBJ1-5	CASSFRLSNQPQHF	TGTGCCAGCAGTTTCAGGTTAAGCAATCAGCCCCAGCATTTT
TRBV5-1	TRBD1	15	-	TRBJ1-6	CASSPGDREGSPLHF	TGCGCCAGCAGCCCGGGGGACAGGGAAGGTTCACCCCTCCACTTT
TRBV30	-	12	once	TRBJ1-4	CAWSVSNEKLFF	TGTGCCTGGAGTGTCTCTAATGAAAAACTGTTTTTT
TRBV23-1	-	19	-	TRBJ2-3	CASRLKGQRGCMWADTQYF	TGCGCCAGCAGACTCAAGGGTCAGAGGGGGTGCATGTGGGCAGATACGCAGTATTTT
TRBV11-2	-	12	-	TRBJ2-7	CASSLEGSREYF	TGTGCCAGCAGCTTAGAGGGGAGCCGGGAGTACTTC
TRBV12-5	-	15	-	TRBJ2-5	CASGLVVVAVETQYF	TGTGCTAGTGGTTTGGTAGTGGTAGCGGTAGAGACCCAGTACTTC
TRBV6-5	-	14	-	TRBJ2-2	CAGSGGINTGELFF	TGTGCCGGGTCAGGGGGGATCAACACCGGGGAGCTGTTTTTT
TRBV13	TRBD1	21	-	TRBJ1-2	CASSPDRGLHSTELDNYGYTF	TGTGCCAGCAGCCCGGACAGGGGGCTACACTCAACCGAACTAGATAACTATGGCTACACCTTC
TRBV4-3	-	17	-	TRBJ2-1	CASSQSGVIGSWDEQFF	TGCGCCAGCAGCCAATCTGGTGTCATCGGGAGTTGGGATGAGCAGTTCTTC
TRBV6-5	-	14	-	TRBJ1-4	CASSRGTLNEKLFF	TGTGCCAGCAGTCGCGGGACCTTAAATGAAAAACTGTTTTTT
TRBV12-1	-	15	-	TRBJ1-3	CASSPATGAGNTIYF	TGTGCCAGCAGCCCCGCAACAGGGGCTGGAAACACCATATATTTT
TRBV5-1	TRBD2	15	-	TRBJ2-7	CASSPYTSGSYEQYF	TGCGCCAGCAGCCCGTACACTAGCGGGAGCTACGAGCAGTACTTC
TRBV5-1	-	14	-	TRBJ2-7	CASSLARNLDEQYF	TGCGCCAGCAGCTTGGCCCGTAACCTAGACGAGCAGTACTTC
TRBV12-2	-	16	once	TRBJ2-7	CASRHERGERNYEQYF	TGTGCAAGTCGCCACGAGCGGGGGGAGAGGAACTACGAGCAGTACTTC
TRBV18	TRBD1	14	-	TRBJ1-1	CASSSTGGGSEAFF	TGTGCCAGCTCGTCTACAGGGGGCGGGTCTGAAGCTTTCTTT
TRBV11-3	-	15	-	TRBJ2-3	CASSLESGDTDTQYF	TGTGCCAGCAGCTTAGAAAGCGGAGACACAGATACGCAGTATTTT
TRBV6-5	-	14	-	TRBJ1-3	CASSSSAGGNTIYF	TGTGCCAGCAGTTCCAGCGCCGGTGGAAACACCATATATTTT
TRBV18	-	15	-	TRBJ2-5	CASSPQTGTQETQYF	TGTGCCAGCTCACCGCAGACAGGAACCCAAGAGACCCAGTACTTC
TRBV5-4	TRBD2	14	few	TRBJ2-7	CASSLRTSGSEQYF	TGTGCCAGCAGCTTGAGGACTAGCGGGAGCGAGCAGTACTTC
TRBV30	-	14	-	TRBJ1-5	CAWSVGGGGQPQHF	TGTGCCTGGAGTGTTGGGGGAGGCGGTCAGCCCCAGCATTTT
TRBV5-1	-	15	-	TRBJ2-5	CASSSIPGTQETQYF	TGCGCCAGCAGCTCGATACCGGGAACCCAAGAGACCCAGTACTTC
TRBV5-1	TRBD2	19	-	TRBJ2-2	CASSPTTLAGVELTGELFF	TGCGCCAGCAGCCCGACGACACTAGCGGGAGTAGAATTGACCGGGGAGCTGTTTTTT
TRBV9	-	16	-	TRBJ1-1	CASSGPGARPNTEAFF	TGTGCCAGCAGCGGGCCAGGGGCGCGACCTAACACTGAAGCTTTCTTT
TRBV2	-	14	-	TRBJ2-2	CATRQGGSTGELFF	TGTGCCACTAGACAGGGAGGAAGCACCGGGGAGCTGTTTTTT
TRBV5-6	TRBD1	15	-	TRBJ2-1	CASTTGTGEHNEQFF	TGTGCCAGCACCACGGGGACAGGGGAACACAATGAGCAGTTCTTC
TRBV14	TRBD1	18	-	TRBJ2-6	CASSLGQGRISGANVLTF	TGTGCCAGCAGCTTAGGACAGGGTCGTATCTCTGGGGCCAACGTCCTGACTTTC
TRBV30	TRBD2	15	-	TRBJ2-7	CAWRVGSGSGYEQYF	TGTGCCTGGAGGGTTGGTAGCGGGAGTGGGTACGAGCAGTACTTC
TRBV5-1	TRBD2	13	-	TRBJ2-3	CASRLGRLDTQYF	TGCGCCAGCAGACTCGGGAGGCTAGATACGCAGTATTTT
TRBV11-2	-	12	-	TRBJ1-2	CASSPVDYGYTF	TGTGCCAGCAGCCCGGTGGACTATGGCTACACCTTC
TRBV18	-	14	-	TRBJ1-2	CASSQDGGRGGYTF	TGTGCCAGCTCACAGGACGGCGGGAGAGGAGGCTACACCTTC
TRBV30	-	12	-	TRBJ2-7	CAWSVGHYEQYF	TGTGCCTGGAGTGTAGGACATTACGAGCAGTACTTC
TRBV7-3	TRBD2	15	-	TRBJ2-3	CASRVAGGLTDTQYF	TGTGCCAGCAGGGTAGCGGGAGGACTCACAGATACGCAGTATTTT
TRBV6-4	TRBD2	15	-	TRBJ2-3	CASSDGGSPTDTQYF	TGTGCCAGCAGTGACGGCGGGAGCCCCACAGATACGCAGTATTTT
TRBV6-5	-	15	-	TRBJ1-4	CASSALLTFREKLFF	TGTGCCAGCAGTGCTTTACTTACGTTTCGTGAAAAACTGTTTTTT
TRBV9	-	12	-	TRBJ2-3	CASSIDRDTQYF	TGTGCCAGCAGCATCGACAGGGATACGCAGTATTTT
TRBV15	-	14	-	TRBJ2-7	CATSRETTGYEQYF	TGTGCCACCAGCAGAGAGACCACAGGATACGAGCAGTACTTC
TRBV2	-	12	-	TRBJ2-7	CASTRVSYEQYF	TGTGCCAGCACCAGGGTAAGCTACGAGCAGTACTTC
TRBV30	TRBD1	17	-	TRBJ1-5	CAYTLGDRGNSNQPQHF	TGTGCCTACACCTTAGGGGACAGGGGTAATAGCAATCAGCCCCAGCATTTT
TRBV9	TRBD2	15	-	TRBJ2-2	CASSVYSGSGGELFF	TGTGCCAGCAGCGTCTATAGCGGGAGCGGCGGGGAGCTGTTTTTT
TRBV29-1	TRBD1	13	-	TRBJ1-1	CSGGQDFNTEAFF	TGCAGCGGAGGACAGGACTTCAACACTGAAGCTTTCTTT
TRBV10-3	-	13	once	TRBJ1-2	CAISVAGNYGYTF	TGTGCCATCAGTGTTGCAGGGAACTATGGCTACACCTTC
TRBV9	-	14	-	TRBJ1-2	CASTVGAGEDGYTF	TGTGCCAGCACCGTGGGAGCAGGGGAAGATGGCTACACCTTC
TRBV18	TRBD1	14	-	TRBJ2-7	CASSSGQGPYEQYF	TGTGCCAGCTCATCGGGACAGGGGCCCTACGAGCAGTACTTC
TRBV25-1	-	13	-	TRBJ1-2	CASSEEGGGSYTF	TGTGCCAGCAGTGAAGAGGGAGGAGGGAGCTACACCTTC
TRBV5-1	-	17	once	TRBJ1-2	CASSLAGWREANYGYTF	TGCGCCAGCAGCTTGGCCGGCTGGCGGGAAGCTAACTATGGCTACACCTTC
TRBV5-6	TRBD1	16	-	TRBJ1-2	CASSLGGGQAFYGYTF	TGTGCCAGCAGCTTGGGTGGGGGACAGGCGTTTTATGGCTACACCTTC
TRBV27	TRBD1	14	few	TRBJ1-2	CASRRGQENYGYTF	TGTGCCAGCAGGCGGGGACAGGAGAACTATGGCTACACCTTC
TRBV7-9	-	13	once	TRBJ2-7	CASSLPGSYEQYF	TGTGCCAGCAGCTTGCCAGGGTCCTACGAGCAGTACTTC
TRBV18	-	13	-	TRBJ1-1	CASSPLRRAEAFF	TGTGCCAGCTCACCACTTCGGAGGGCTGAAGCTTTCTTT
TRBV11-2	TRBD2	15	-	TRBJ2-7	CASSLILREFSEQYF	TGTGCCAGCAGCTTAATCTTGCGGGAGTTTAGCGAGCAGTACTTC